Included here is one T cell receptor beta chain sequence, with context. This clone was counted ten times or more. The specificity of this receptor is unknown. No base quality values were provided; no much bigger clone lies one nucleotide off. The library was produced with PCR. For sequencing, an Illumina HiSeq 4000 was employed. High-throughput sequencing was used to profile the TCR beta-chain CDR3 region of every patient. From the authors' description of their analysis: The researchers built a classifier to tell apart papillary thyroid cancer patients with distant metastasis, based on CDR3 differences among clinicopathological groups. To measure repertoire diversity the researchers used the Shannon index, while the Morisita-Horn index served to gauge how similar the tumor and blood repertoires were. TCRdb reran the public reads through fastp at Q25 and MiXCR, keeping productive beta chains. The V and J calls shown here were made by TCRdb, not taken from the authors' results. The table for this sample lists about 25,000 clones; approximately 19% of them were counted only once. The ten biggest clones cover approximately 4.6% of the sample.

No patient had received any treatment before thyroid surgery. Using T-cell receptor beta sequencing, the researchers looked back retrospectively at clinical samples from patients, gathered between about 2012 and 2019. This sample is drawn from a study of metastatic and nonmetastatic thyroid tumors (dated by TCRdb to 2018 to 2021). Notes on the research overall: The researchers compared repertoires between peripheral blood samples and tumor or nodule tissue samples from patients with malignant or benign thyroid disease.

The research as a whole found: In both blood and tumor samples, TCR beta diversity was reported to be significantly higher in malignant tumors than in benign nodules.

The specimen sequenced was blood. This receptor was taken from a male donor with papillary thyroid cancer or a benign thyroid nodule (not recorded which). Some clones in this sample may be carry-over from other donors' samples.

DNA sequence: TGCAGTGCTAGGGGACTAGCTTTTACAGATACGCAGTATTTT. This is translated as CSARGLAFTDTQYF. The sequence links TRBV20-1 to TRBJ2-3, and 9 junctional nucleotides match TRBD2. CDR1 and CDR2 were assigned from the germline V gene (reference sequence) as DFQATT and SNEGSKA. V is trimmed back by 3 bases and J by 3 bases, and the junction contains 4 bases that no gene match accounts for. There are 14 amino acids in the CDR3, from cysteine to phenylalanine inclusive. The CDR3 DNA has 42 bases and is translated from base 1.